This T cell receptor (beta chain) was sequenced in a study of identical twins. The CDR3 has 13 residues. The germline gives CDR1 MNHNY, CDR2 SVGAGI (reference sequence). V lost 7 bases, J lost 3 bases, and 12 bases lay in between. TCRdb ran MiXCR on the 5' RACE reads and lists one entry per CDR3 protein. The sample consists of under 900,000 distinct CDR3 sequences, roughly 18% of them appearing once. This sample also belongs to another study, concerning T cells expressing NK-cell markers.

The chain joins TRBV6-6 to TRBJ1-1, with no clear D. The sequence was collected from a woman younger than 30 in good health. The sample comprised PBMCs. CDR3 region: CASKMNRHTEAFF. CDR3 sequence (DNA): TGTGCCAGCAAGATGAACCGGCACACTGAAGCTTTCTTT.